Included here is one T cell receptor (beta chain) sequence, with context. Antigen specificity is unknown. Clones were read by immunoSEQ multiplex PCR, and TCRdb kept only the in-frame ones, dropping some. The table has about 82,000 clones, around four fifths seen once. Deletions cut 7 bases from V and 5 bases from J, with 10 bases between. CDR3 length: 11 residues. Germline loops: CDR1 DFQATT, CDR2 SNEGSKA (reference sequence). The sample originates from a study of OX40 agonist ivuxolimab in advanced cancers. Study as a whole: Averaging about 60 years in age, with a range of roughly 23 to 85, the cohort was approximately 84% male.

General study points: The work left the antigen specificity of expanded peripheral T cells undetermined. Blood T cells, both CD4+ and CD8+, expanded clonally by week 6 at 0.1 to 3.0 mg/kg.

The TCR comes from an adult with an advanced solid tumor such as melanoma, head and neck, liver or kidney cancer. The gene calls are TRBV20-1 and TRBJ2-3; no clear D gene. Here the sequenced sample was CD4+ or CD8+ T cells sorted from blood, taken in a trial of the OX40 agonist ivuxolimab. CDR3 amino acids: CSVSPGDTQYF. The CDR3 DNA sequence: TGCAGTGTCAGCCCAGGAGATACGCAGTATTTT.